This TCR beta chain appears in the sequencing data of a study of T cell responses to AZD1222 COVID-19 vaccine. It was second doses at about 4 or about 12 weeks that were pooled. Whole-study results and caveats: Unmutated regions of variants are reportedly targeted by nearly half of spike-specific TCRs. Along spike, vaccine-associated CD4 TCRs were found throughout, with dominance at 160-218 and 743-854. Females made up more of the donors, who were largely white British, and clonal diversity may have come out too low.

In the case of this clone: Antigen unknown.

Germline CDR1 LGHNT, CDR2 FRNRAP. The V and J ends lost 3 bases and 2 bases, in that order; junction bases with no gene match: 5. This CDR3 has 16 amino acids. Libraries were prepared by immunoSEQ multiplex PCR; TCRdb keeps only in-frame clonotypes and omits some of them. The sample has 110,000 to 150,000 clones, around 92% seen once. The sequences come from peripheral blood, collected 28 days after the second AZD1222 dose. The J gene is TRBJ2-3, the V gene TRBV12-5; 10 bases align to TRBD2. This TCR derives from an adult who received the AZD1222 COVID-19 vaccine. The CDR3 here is CASGFSAGGPTDTQYF. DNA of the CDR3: TGTGCTAGTGGTTTCTCAGCGGGAGGGCCCACAGATACGCAGTATTTT.